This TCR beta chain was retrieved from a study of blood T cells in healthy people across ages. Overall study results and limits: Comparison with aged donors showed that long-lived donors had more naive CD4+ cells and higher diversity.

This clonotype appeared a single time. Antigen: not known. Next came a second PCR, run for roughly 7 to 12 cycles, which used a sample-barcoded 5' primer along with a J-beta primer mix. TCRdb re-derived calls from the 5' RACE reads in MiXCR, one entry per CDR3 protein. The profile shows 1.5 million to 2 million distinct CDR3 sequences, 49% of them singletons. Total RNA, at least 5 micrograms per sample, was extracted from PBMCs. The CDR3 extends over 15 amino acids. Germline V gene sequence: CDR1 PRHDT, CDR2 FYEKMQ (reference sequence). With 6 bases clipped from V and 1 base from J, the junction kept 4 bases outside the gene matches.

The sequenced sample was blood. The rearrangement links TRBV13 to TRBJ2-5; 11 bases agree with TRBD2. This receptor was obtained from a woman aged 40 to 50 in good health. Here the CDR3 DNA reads TGTGCCAGCAGTAGCGGGGGGGAGATCCAAGAGACCCAGTACTTC. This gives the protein CASSSGGEIQETQYF.